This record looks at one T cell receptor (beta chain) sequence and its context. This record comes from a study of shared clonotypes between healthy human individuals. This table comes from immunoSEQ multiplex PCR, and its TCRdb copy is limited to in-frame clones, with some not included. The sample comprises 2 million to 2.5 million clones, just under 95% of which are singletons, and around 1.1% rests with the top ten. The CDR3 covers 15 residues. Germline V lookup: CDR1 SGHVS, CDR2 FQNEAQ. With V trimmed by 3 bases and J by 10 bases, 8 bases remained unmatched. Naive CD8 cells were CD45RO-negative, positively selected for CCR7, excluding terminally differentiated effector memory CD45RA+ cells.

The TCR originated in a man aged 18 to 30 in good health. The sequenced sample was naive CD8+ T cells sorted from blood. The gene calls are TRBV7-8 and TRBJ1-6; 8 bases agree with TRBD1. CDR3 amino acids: CASSLRAGGESPLHF. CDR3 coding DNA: TGTGCCAGCAGCTTGAGGGCAGGGGGCGAATCACCCCTCCACTTT.